The next 25 T cell receptor beta chains were all read from a single sample in a study of Graves' ophthalmopathy and Graves' hyperthyroidism. RNA transcripts were the source from which TCR beta CDR3 regions were amplified. Second-round multiplex PCR came after first-round RT-PCR with HTBI primers. A single record per CDR3 protein comes from TCRdb applying MiXCR to the multiplex PCR reads. The sample holds approximately 640,000 distinct CDR3 sequences, just over 40% seen once. Material for sequencing was peripheral blood. Source of these receptors: an adult man with Graves' ophthalmopathy.

The gene calls are TRBV29-1 and TRBJ1-2; 7 positions match TRBD1. The CDR3 length is 13 residues. Unmatched junction bases numbered 9, after V lost 4 bases and J lost 7 bases. Germline CDR1 is SQVTM and CDR2 is ANQGSEA. The CDR3 is CSVGGGGPSGYTF. DNA for the CDR3: TGCAGCGTTGGAGGGGGCGGCCCTTCTGGCTACACCTTC.

CDR3: CSVRGQGNGYTF. In nucleotides, the CDR3 is TGCAGCGTCCGAGGACAGGGGAATGGCTACACCTTC. This sequence joins TRBV29-1 and TRBJ1-2, with 9 bases fitting TRBD1. The CDR3 covers 12 residues. The V gene end was trimmed by 6 bases and the J gene end by 6 bases; junction bases not matched to a gene: 5. Germline V gene data show CDR1 as SQVTM and CDR2 as ANQGSEA.

This chain connects TRBV20-1 to TRBJ1-5, with a weak D call TRBD1 (6 bases). The CDR3 is made up of 13 amino acids. V lost 2 bases and J 3 bases, leaving 8 bases between the germline ends. CDR1 and CDR2 from the germline V gene are DFQATT and SNEGSKA (reference sequence). The CDR3 loop reads CSARTGLNQPQHF. The CDR3 region has the DNA TGCAGTGCTAGAACAGGGCTCAATCAGCCCCAGCATTTT.

This clonotype was recorded many times. The rearrangement joins TRBV25-1 to TRBJ1-5; TRBD1 aligns across 8 bases. This CDR3 contains 14 residues. The germline V gene has CDR1 MGHDK and CDR2 SYGVNS. Trimming at V came to 4 bases and at J to 6 bases, leaving 5 bases not matched to a gene. CDR3 sequence: CASSARGLFQPQHF. Here the CDR3 DNA reads TGTGCCAGCAGTGCCAGGGGGCTGTTTCAGCCCCAGCATTTT. The full variable domain, with the rest looked up from reference TRBV25-1 and TRBJ1-5, is EADIYQTPRYLVIGTGKKITLECSQTMGHDKMYWYQQDPGMELHLIHYSYGVNSTEKGDLSSESTVSRIRTEHFPLTLESARPSHTSQYLCASSARGLFQPQHFGDGTRLSIL.

Concerning this clonotype: A much larger clone is a single base away; this may be a read error. The genes are TRBV11-1 and TRBJ1-2; possible D gene TRBD1, 5 bases. Germline V gives CDR1 SGHAT, CDR2 FQDESV (reference sequence). This CDR3 contains 15 residues. The CDR3 spells CASRLYGTGNYGYTF. The CDR3 region has the DNA TGTGCCAGCCGCTTATACGGTACAGGCAACTATGGCTACACCTTC.

This clonotype appeared many times. This chain joins TRBV12-3 or TRBV12-4 and TRBJ2-7; D gene uncertain. Trimming pared 4 bases from V and 6 bases from J, leaving 7 bases between. The CDR3 is 11 amino acids. CDR3 protein: CASSSTSEQYF. As DNA, the CDR3 is TGTGCCAGCAGTTCCACTTCCGAGCAGTACTTC.

Ten or more counts support this clonotype. The genes are TRBV19 and TRBJ2-5; D uncertain. Per germline, CDR1 LNHDA and CDR2 SQIVND (reference sequence). The CDR3 contains 12 residues. The V gene lost 8 bases and the J gene lost 0 bases, with 7 bases spanning the gap. CDR3 sequence: CASGPDQETQYF. Written as DNA, the CDR3 is TGTGCCAGTGGGCCAGACCAAGAGACCCAGTACTTC.

The chain carries TRBV4-3 and TRBJ2-2; the D is unclear. The CDR3 length is 10 residues. Between the trimmed V and J ends, which lost 8 bases and 6 bases, there was a span of 4 bases. Germline assignment: CDR1 LGHNA and CDR2 YSLEER. In DNA form, the CDR3 reads TGCGCCAGCCCCCCCGGGGAGCTGTTTTTT. Protein sequence: CASPPGELFF.

The chain has TRBV7-9 and TRBJ1-2; possible D gene TRBD1, 5 bases. Per the germline V gene, CDR1 is SEHNR and CDR2 is FQNEAQ (reference sequence). The CDR3 length is 16 residues. Trimming took 5 bases from V and 6 from J, leaving 22 bases between them. CDR3 coding DNA: TGTGCCAGCAGCCCCGACAGCCGGGAGCCCTCAGATGGCTACACCTTC. It yields the protein CASSPDSREPSDGYTF.

This clonotype was detected once. A clone one base away is much larger, so this may be a read error. This chain links TRBV7-2 with TRBJ2-2, with 14 bases that match TRBD2. V trimming: 8 bases; J trimming: 3 bases; junction bases outside the gene matches: 5. The CDR3 covers 16 residues. Germline-derived CDR1 and CDR2 are SGHTA and FQGNSA. The CDR3 region is CASGRLAGGYTGELFF. In nucleotides, the CDR3 is TGTGCCAGCGGCCGACTAGCGGGGGGGTACACCGGGGAGCTGTTTTTT.

CDR3 residues: CASSESADRGSHEQYF. The CDR3 region has the DNA TGTGCCAGCAGTGAGAGTGCGGACAGAGGATCCCACGAGCAGTACTTC. The chain carries TRBV2 and TRBJ2-7, with D perhaps TRBD1 (6 bases). Trimming pared 3 bases from V and 5 bases from J, leaving 20 bases between. The CDR3 is 16 residues long. CDR1 SNHLY and CDR2 FYNNEI come from the germline V gene.

The chain couples TRBV20-1 to TRBJ2-7; D is possibly TRBD1 (5 bases). The CDR3 runs to 13 residues. In germline, CDR1 is DFQATT, CDR2 SNEGSKA (reference sequence). The ends were cut back, 5 bases at V and 2 bases at J, with 13 bases in the middle. CDR3 sequence (DNA): TGCAGTGCTTTCCAGACAGTACCCTACGAGCAGTACTTC. Protein: CSAFQTVPYEQYF.

This chain uses TRBV7-8 with TRBJ2-5; D may be TRBD1 or TRBD2 (5 bases each). The J call may be mistaken, given a closer DNA end match to TRBJ2-1. Germline V gives CDR1 SGHVS, CDR2 FQNEAQ. The CDR3 extends over 12 amino acids. In nucleotides, the CDR3 is TGTGCCAGCAGCTTAGTGGGGGAAAGGCAGTTCTTC. Protein product: CASSLVGERQFF.

The J gene is TRBJ1-4, the V gene TRBV6-4; possible D gene TRBD1, 5 bases. CDR3 length equals 16 residues. Germline V gene lookup returns CDR1 MRHNA and CDR2 SNTAGT. The V and J ends lost 5 bases and 7 bases respectively, with 20 bases between them. The CDR3, as DNA: TGTGCCAGCAGTTTAGGTCTAGCGGGGGTCGGTGAAAAACTGTTTTTT. It yields the protein CASSLGLAGVGEKLFF.

A note on this clonotype: One end of the junction is discordant with germline, which a read error may explain. This chain links TRBV10-3 with TRBJ2-5, with D perhaps TRBD1 (6 bases). The CDR3 contains 15 residues. Germline CDR1 reads ENHRY; CDR2 reads SYGVKD. The CDR3 DNA reads as TGTGCCAGCAGTTTAAGGCAGGGGTACCAAGAGACCCAGTACTTC. Its protein is CASSLRQGYQETQYF.

There are a few counts of this clonotype. The chain uses TRBV7-6 and TRBJ2-3, with D perhaps TRBD1 (6 bases). With 3 bases removed from V and 1 base from J, the gap between germline ends came to 8 bases. The CDR3 consists of 14 residues. Germline V gives CDR1 SGHVS, CDR2 FNYEAQ. The CDR3 spells CASSFAGGTDTQYF. The CDR3 DNA is TGTGCCAGCAGCTTTGCAGGGGGCACAGATACGCAGTATTTT.

This clonotype was counted many times. This chain joins TRBV9 and TRBJ1-6; D might be TRBD1 (5 bases). Germline-derived CDR1 and CDR2 are SGDLS and YYNGEE. The V and J ends lost 0 bases and 7 bases respectively, with 8 bases between them. The CDR3 covers 14 residues. CDR3 nucleotides: TGTGCCAGCAGCGTAGGAGGGGACAATTCACCCCTCCACTTT. Encoded protein: CASSVGGDNSPLHF. Drawing the rest from reference TRBV9 and TRBJ1-6, the complete variable domain is DSGVTQTPKHLITATGQRVTLRCSPRSGDLSVYWYQQSLDQGLQFLIQYYNGEERAKGNILERFSAQQFPDLHSELNLSSLELGDSALYFCASSVGGDNSPLHFGNGTRLTVT.

The sample holds many counts of this clonotype. This chain joins TRBV5-1 and TRBJ2-7, with 9 bases aligning to TRBD1. The CDR3 totals 14 residues. The ends lost 1 base at V and 4 bases at J; junction bases unmatched: 3. CDR1 SGHRS and CDR2 YFSETQ come from the germline V gene. The CDR3 coding sequence is TGCGCCAGCAGCTTGACAGGGGGCGCTTACGAGCAGTACTTC. It yields the protein CASSLTGGAYEQYF.

This clonotype has a handful of counts. The J gene is TRBJ1-4, the V gene TRBV20-1; D perhaps matches TRBD1 (5 bases). Trimming pared 3 bases from V and 3 bases from J, leaving 11 bases between. Germline CDR1 and CDR2: DFQATT and SNEGSKA (reference sequence). The CDR3 covers 14 residues. The CDR3 loop is CSARWGGANEKLFF. In nucleotides, the CDR3 is TGCAGTGCTAGGTGGGGGGGTGCTAATGAAAAACTGTTTTTT.

This clonotype was counted ten times or more. The J gene is TRBJ1-5, the V gene TRBV2, with D possibly TRBD1 on 5 matching bases. Germline V gene lookup returns CDR1 SNHLY and CDR2 FYNNEI. Trimming stripped 6 bases from V and 0 bases from J, with 21 bases between. CDR3 length equals 18 residues. CDR3 in DNA: TGTGCCAGCAGCCAAGGACACAGAGGCCGGTATAGCAATCAGCCCCAGCATTTT. This encodes CASSQGHRGRYSNQPQHF.

Remarks on this clonotype: The conserved phenylalanine or tryptophan normally closing the CDR3 is absent here, so this likely arose from a read error. The gene calls are TRBV7-2 and TRBJ1-1, with no clear D. The CDR3 runs to 15 residues. CDR1 is SGHTA and CDR2 is FQGNSA in the germline V gene. V was trimmed by 5 bases and J by 0 bases, leaving 13 bases between them. CDR3 sequence reads: CASSPGRVLNTEAFL. The CDR3 region has the DNA TGTGCCAGCAGCCCCGGACGCGTCCTGAACACTGAAGCTTTCCTT.

This rearrangement joins TRBV6-4 to TRBJ2-2; D tentatively fits TRBD1 or TRBD2 (6 bases each). V was pared by 7 bases and J by 8 bases, with 11 bases between. The CDR3 spans 12 residues. CDR1 is MRHNA and CDR2 is SNTAGT in the germline V gene. The CDR3 sequence is CASTGAEGELFF. The CDR3 coding sequence is TGTGCCAGCACGGGGGCCGAGGGGGAGCTGTTTTTT.

This clonotype was observed at least ten times. This chain connects TRBV12-3 or TRBV12-4 to TRBJ1-1; no definite D call. Trimming left V 3 bases short and J 1 base short, with 9 bases between. The CDR3 has 14 residues. The CDR3 here is CASSFRQENTEAFF. The CDR3 DNA sequence: TGTGCCAGCAGTTTTAGGCAGGAGAACACTGAAGCTTTCTTT.

This clonotype was seen ten or more times. The CDR3 spells CASSGRHANTGELFF. The CDR3 bases are TGTGCCAGCAGCGGCCGACACGCGAACACCGGGGAGCTGTTTTTT. The chain has TRBV7-8 and TRBJ2-2; D is unclear. Germline values: CDR1 SGHVS, CDR2 FQNEAQ. The CDR3 sequence is 15 residues long. Trimming took 5 bases from V and 0 from J, leaving 10 bases between them. The full variable domain, completed using reference TRBV7-8 and TRBJ2-2, is GAGVSQSPRYKVAKRGQDVALRCDPISGHVSLFWYQQALGQGPEFLTYFQNEAQLDKSGLPSDRFFAERPEGSVSTLKIQRTQQEDSAVYLCASSGRHANTGELFFGEGSRLTVL.

This clonotype has ten or more counts. The V gene is TRBV19, the J gene TRBJ2-5, with D maybe TRBD1 (6 bases). The V end was cut by 3 bases, the J end by 2 bases, with 16 bases between. Germline CDR1 and CDR2: LNHDA and SQIVND (reference sequence). This CDR3 comprises 16 residues. CDR3 in DNA: TGTGCCAGTAGTATGGCGGCAGGGGTTTGGCAAGAGACCCAGTACTTC. It specifies CASSMAAGVWQETQYF.